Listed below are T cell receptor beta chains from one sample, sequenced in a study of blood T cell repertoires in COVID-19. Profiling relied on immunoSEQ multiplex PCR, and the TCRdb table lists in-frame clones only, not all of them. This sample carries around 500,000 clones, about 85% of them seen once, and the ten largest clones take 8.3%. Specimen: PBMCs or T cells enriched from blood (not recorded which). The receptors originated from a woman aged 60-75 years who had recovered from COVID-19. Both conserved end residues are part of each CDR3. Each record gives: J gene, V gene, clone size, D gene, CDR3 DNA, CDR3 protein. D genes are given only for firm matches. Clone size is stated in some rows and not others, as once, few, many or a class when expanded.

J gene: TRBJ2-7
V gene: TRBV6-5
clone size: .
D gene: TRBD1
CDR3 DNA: TGTGCCAGCAGTTTCCTCGGGACAGGCGCCGCCTACGAGCAGTACTTC
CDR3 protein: CASSFLGTGAAYEQYF

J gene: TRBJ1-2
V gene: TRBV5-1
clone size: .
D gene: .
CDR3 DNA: TGCGCCAGCAGCTTGGCCCCGGGGGACTATGGCTACACCTTC
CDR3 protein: CASSLAPGDYGYTF

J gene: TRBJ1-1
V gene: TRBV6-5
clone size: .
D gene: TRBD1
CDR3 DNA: TGTGCCAGCAGTTACTCGTGGACAGGGGGCTTTGAAGCTTTCTTT
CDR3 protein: CASSYSWTGGFEAFF

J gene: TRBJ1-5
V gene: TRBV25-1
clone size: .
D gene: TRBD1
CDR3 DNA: TGTGCCAGCAGTGACCCCTGGGACAGGGGAAGCAATCAGCCCCAGCATTTT
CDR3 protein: CASSDPWDRGSNQPQHF

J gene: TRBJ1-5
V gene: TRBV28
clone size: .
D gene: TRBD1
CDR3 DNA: TGTGCCAGCTTGATGGGACAGAGCAATCAGCCCCAGCATTTT
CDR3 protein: CASLMGQSNQPQHF

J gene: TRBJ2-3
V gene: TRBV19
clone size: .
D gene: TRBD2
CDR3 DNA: TGTGCCAGCCCCATGGGACTACTTAGCACAGATACGCAGTATTTT
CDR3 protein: CASPMGLLSTDTQYF

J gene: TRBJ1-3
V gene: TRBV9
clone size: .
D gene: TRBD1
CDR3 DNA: TGTGCCAGCAGCGCGCCCCGGGACAGGGAAACAGGAAACACCATATATTTT
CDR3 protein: CASSAPRDRETGNTIYF

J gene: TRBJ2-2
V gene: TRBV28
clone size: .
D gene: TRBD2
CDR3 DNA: TGTGCCAGCAGTTTTACGGCGGGGGGGCACACCGGGGAGCTGTTTTTT
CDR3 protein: CASSFTAGGHTGELFF

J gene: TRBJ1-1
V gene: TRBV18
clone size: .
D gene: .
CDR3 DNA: TGTGCCAGCTCACCAGGGTTACCCTCTAGCACTGAAGCTTTCTTT
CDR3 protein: CASSPGLPSSTEAFF

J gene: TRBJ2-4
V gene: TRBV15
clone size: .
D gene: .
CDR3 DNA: TGTGCCACCAGCAGAGATCAGGTTCGGGGGTGGAAAAACATTCAGTACTTC
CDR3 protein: CATSRDQVRGWKNIQYF

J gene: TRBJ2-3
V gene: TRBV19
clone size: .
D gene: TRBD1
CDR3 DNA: TGTGCCAGTATCGGGACAGGGAACACAGATACGCAGTATTTT
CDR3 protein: CASIGTGNTDTQYF

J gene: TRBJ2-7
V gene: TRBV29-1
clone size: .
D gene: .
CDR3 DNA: TGCAGCGCTCTATATGACTCCTACGAGCAGTACTTC
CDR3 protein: CSALYDSYEQYF

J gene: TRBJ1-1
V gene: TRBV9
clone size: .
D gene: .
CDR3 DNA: TGTGCCAGCAGCGTACAGGGCACCAACACTGAAGCTTTCTTT
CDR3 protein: CASSVQGTNTEAFF

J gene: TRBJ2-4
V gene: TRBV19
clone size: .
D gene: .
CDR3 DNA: TGTGCCAGTAGTATAGAAGACAGCAAAAACATTCAGTACTTC
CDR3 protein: CASSIEDSKNIQYF

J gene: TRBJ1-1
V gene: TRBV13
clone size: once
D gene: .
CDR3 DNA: TGTGCCAGCAGCTTAGGAAACAGGGAAGCTTTCTTT
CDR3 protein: CASSLGNREAFF

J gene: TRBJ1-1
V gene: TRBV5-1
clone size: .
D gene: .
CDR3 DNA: TGCGCCAGCAGCTTGGCGGGGGGCCCCCTTGAAGCTTTCTTT
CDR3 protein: CASSLAGGPLEAFF

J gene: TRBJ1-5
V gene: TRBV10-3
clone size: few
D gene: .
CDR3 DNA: TGTGCCATCAGCCGATCGGGAAATCAGCCCCAGCATTTT
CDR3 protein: CAISRSGNQPQHF

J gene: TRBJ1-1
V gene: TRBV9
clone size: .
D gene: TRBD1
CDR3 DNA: TGTGCCAGCAGCCATAGACAGGGGGCGGGGACTGAAGCTTTCTTT
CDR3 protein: CASSHRQGAGTEAFF

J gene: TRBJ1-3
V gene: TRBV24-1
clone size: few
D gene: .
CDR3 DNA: TGTGCCACCAGTGATCCCCGGGGCTCTGGAAACACCATATATTTT
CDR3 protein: CATSDPRGSGNTIYF

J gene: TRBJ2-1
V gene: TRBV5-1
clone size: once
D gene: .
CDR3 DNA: TGCGCCAGCAGCTTGGGAGGTCAGCTTTTATACAATGAGCAGTTCTTC
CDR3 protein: CASSLGGQLLYNEQFF

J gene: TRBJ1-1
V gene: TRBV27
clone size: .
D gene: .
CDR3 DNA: TGTGCCAGCCGAACCTCGAGTACAGCTTTCTTT
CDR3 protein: CASRTSSTAFF

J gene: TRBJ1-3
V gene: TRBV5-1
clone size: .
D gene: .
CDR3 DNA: TGCGCCAGCAGCAGGAAATCACAGGGAACTGACTCTGGAAACACCATATATTTT
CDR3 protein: CASSRKSQGTDSGNTIYF

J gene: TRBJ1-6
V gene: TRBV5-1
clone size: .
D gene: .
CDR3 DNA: TGCGCCAGCAGTGGGAGTGGAGATTCACCCCTCCACTTT
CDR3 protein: CASSGSGDSPLHF

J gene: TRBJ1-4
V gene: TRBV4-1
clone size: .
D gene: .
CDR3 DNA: TGCGCCAGCAGCCAACGACAGTACGCAACTAATGAAAAACTGTTTTTT
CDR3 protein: CASSQRQYATNEKLFF

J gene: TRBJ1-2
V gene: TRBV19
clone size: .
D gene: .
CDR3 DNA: TGTGCCAGTAGTATGCCCCCAGGGGACTATGGCTACACCTTC
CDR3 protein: CASSMPPGDYGYTF

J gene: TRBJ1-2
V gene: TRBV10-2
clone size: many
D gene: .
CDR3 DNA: TGCGCCAGCAGTGAGTCCGTAAGGGGCTATGGCTACACCTTC
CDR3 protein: CASSESVRGYGYTF

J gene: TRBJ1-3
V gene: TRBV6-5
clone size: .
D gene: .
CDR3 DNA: TGTGCCAGCAGTTTCGAACAGGGACCTGGAAACACCATATATTTT
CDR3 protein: CASSFEQGPGNTIYF

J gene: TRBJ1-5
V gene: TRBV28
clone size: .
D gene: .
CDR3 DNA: TGTGCCAGCAGCCCTCGGGATTACCAGCCCCAGCATTTT
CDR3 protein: CASSPRDYQPQHF

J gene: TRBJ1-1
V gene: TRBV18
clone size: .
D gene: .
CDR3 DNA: TGTGCCAGCTCACCATCTATGTACAGGGCGAACACTGAAGCTTTCTTT
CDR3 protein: CASSPSMYRANTEAFF

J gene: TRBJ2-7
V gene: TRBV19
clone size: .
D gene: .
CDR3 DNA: TGTGCCAGTAGTATGGGGCAGGCGACCTACGAGCAGTACTTC
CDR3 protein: CASSMGQATYEQYF

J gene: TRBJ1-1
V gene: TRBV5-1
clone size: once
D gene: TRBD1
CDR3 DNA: TGCGCCAGCAGCCGAACAGGGGTCAGGAACACTGAAGCTTTCTTT
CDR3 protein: CASSRTGVRNTEAFF

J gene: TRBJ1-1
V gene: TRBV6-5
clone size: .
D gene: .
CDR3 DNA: TGTGCCAGCAGTTACTCAGGGGTGGGGAACACTGAAGCTTTCTTT
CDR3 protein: CASSYSGVGNTEAFF

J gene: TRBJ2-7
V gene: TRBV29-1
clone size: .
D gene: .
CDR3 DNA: TGCAGCGTGGTCAGCTCCTACGAGCAGTACTTC
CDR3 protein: CSVVSSYEQYF

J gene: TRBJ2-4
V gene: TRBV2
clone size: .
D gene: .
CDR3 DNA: TGTGCCAGCAGTGAGCAGGGATCGGAAAACATTCAGTACTTC
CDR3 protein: CASSEQGSENIQYF

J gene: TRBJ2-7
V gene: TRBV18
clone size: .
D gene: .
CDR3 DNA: TGTGCCAGCTCATGGACAGCGAGCTCCTACGAGCAGTACTTC
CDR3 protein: CASSWTASSYEQYF

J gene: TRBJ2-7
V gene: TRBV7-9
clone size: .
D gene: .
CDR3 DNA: TGTGCCAGCAGCCGGGGCTACGAGCAGTACTTC
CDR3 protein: CASSRGYEQYF

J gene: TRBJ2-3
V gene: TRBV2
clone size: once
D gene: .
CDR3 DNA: TGTGCCAGCAGCTCTCAGGGGTTCGGGACAGATACGCAGTATTTT
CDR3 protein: CASSSQGFGTDTQYF

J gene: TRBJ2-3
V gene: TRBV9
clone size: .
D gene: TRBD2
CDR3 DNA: TGTGCCAGCAGCGGACTAGCGGGGGCGACAAATACGCAGTATTTT
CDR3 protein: CASSGLAGATNTQYF

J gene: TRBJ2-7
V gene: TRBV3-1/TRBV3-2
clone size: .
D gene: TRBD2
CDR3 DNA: TGTGCCAGCAGCCAAGTAGCGGGGGGTATTTACGAGCAGTACTTC
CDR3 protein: CASSQVAGGIYEQYF

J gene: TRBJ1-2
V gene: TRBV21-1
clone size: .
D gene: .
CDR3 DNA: TGTGCCAGCAGCAGCCGGACAGAAACTAACTATGGCTACACCTTC
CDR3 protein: CASSSRTETNYGYTF

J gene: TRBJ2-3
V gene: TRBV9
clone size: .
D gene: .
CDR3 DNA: TGTGCCAGCAGCTTCCACCCCACTGGTGATACGCAGTATTTT
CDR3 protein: CASSFHPTGDTQYF

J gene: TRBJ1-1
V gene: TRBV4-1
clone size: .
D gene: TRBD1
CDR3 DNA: TGCGCCAGCAGCGGACGACAGGGGGCCCTAACAATGAACACTGAAGCTTTCTTT
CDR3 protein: CASSGRQGALTMNTEAFF

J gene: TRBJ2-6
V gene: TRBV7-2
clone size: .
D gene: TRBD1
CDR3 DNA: TGTGCCAGCAGCTTAGGGGCAGGGGGAGTTTCTGGGGCCAACGTCCTGACTTTC
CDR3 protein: CASSLGAGGVSGANVLTF